This T cell receptor (beta chain) was identified in a study of T cells in Graves' hyperthyroidism and ophthalmopathy. Broader study findings: Most thyroid clonotypes expanded above 0.001 appeared in blood too.

Diagnoses rested on clinical symptoms, serum thyroxine and TRAb, thyroid ultrasound and orbital computed tomography. The PBMCs were taken from 10 ml of fresh peripheral blood. Amplified TCR beta CDR3 regions derived from RNA transcripts. First-round RT-PCR with HTBI primers amplified the TCR CDR3 region. TCRdb ran MiXCR on the multiplex PCR reads and lists one entry per CDR3 protein. The table lists approximately 690,000 distinct CDR3 sequences, approximately 14% of them singletons, with around 12% in the top ten. As for this clonotype: The antigen remains unidentified.

The specimen sequenced was blood. The sequence derives from a woman aged 45-60 years with Graves' ophthalmopathy.

CDR3 protein: CASSPGTGAAGIQFF. CDR3 coding DNA: TGTGCCAGCAGCCCCGGGACAGGGGCCGCGGGGATCCAGTTCTTC. The chain carries TRBV7-3 and TRBJ2-1; 10 positions agree with TRBD1. In germline, CDR1 is SGHTA, CDR2 FQGTGA. V lost 5 bases, J lost 13 bases, and 14 bases stayed unmatched. This CDR3 comprises 15 residues.